Following are 27 T cell receptor beta chains from one sample sequenced in a study of T cell responses to AZD1222 COVID-19 vaccine. The table came from immunoSEQ multiplex PCR; TCRdb's copy has only in-frame clones and leaves some out. The sample consists of fewer than 100,000 clones, just over 90% of them appearing once. Material: peripheral blood, obtained on day 0 of AZD1222 vaccination. These receptors were obtained from an adult in good health.

The chain has TRBV4-3 and TRBJ2-5, with 7 bases identical to TRBD1. There are 17 residues in the CDR3. Looked up from germline, CDR1 is LGHNA and CDR2 is YSLEER. J lost 8 bases, V lost 0 bases, and 15 bases had no gene match. The CDR3 region has the DNA TGCGCCAGCAGCCAAGATCTCTACGGGACAGCTTTTAGTACCCAGTACTTC. This codes for CASSQDLYGTAFSTQYF.

The chain is built from TRBV3-1 (or the pseudogene TRBV3-2) and TRBJ1-2, with 7 nucleotides matching TRBD1. There are 14 residues in the CDR3. The ends lost 3 bases at V and 5 bases at J; junction bases unmatched: 6. Germline CDR1 and CDR2: LGHDT and YNNKEL (reference sequence). DNA of the CDR3: TGTGCCAGCAGCCAGGGGGACAGCTTATATGGCTACACCTTC. It specifies CASSQGDSLYGYTF.

The rearrangement joins TRBV7-9 to TRBJ1-5; tentative D call: TRBD1 (5 bases). V lost 5 bases to trimming and J lost 11 bases, with 16 bases between them. Germline V gene data show CDR1 as SEHNR and CDR2 as FQNEAQ (reference sequence). The CDR3 is 13 residues long. CDR3 DNA: TGTGCCAGCAGCCCCGGGACCGTCTCGGCCCAGCATTTT. This gives the protein CASSPGTVSAQHF.

Only a few counts were recorded for this clone. J is TRBJ2-7 and V is TRBV3-1 (or the pseudogene TRBV3-2); 10 bases are shared with TRBD1. CDR3 length: 15 amino acids. The V gene's germline CDR1 is LGHDT and CDR2 YNNKEL (reference sequence). Unmatched junction bases numbered 6, after V lost 3 bases and J lost 4 bases. The CDR3 spells CASSQRQGALYEQYF. The CDR3 DNA reads as TGTGCCAGCAGCCAGAGACAGGGGGCGTTATACGAGCAGTACTTC.

The chain couples TRBV18 to TRBJ2-5, with D unclear. The CDR3 covers 12 residues. The V and J ends lost 6 bases and 3 bases respectively, with 8 bases between them. Looked up from germline, CDR1 is KGHSH and CDR2 is LQKENI. CDR3 residues: CASSGPKETQYF. The DNA for the CDR3 is TGTGCCAGCTCCGGACCTAAAGAGACCCAGTACTTC.

This clone appeared once. The V and J genes are TRBV7-2 and TRBJ1-1; perhaps TRBD1 as D (5 bases). V was cut by 6 bases and J by 3 bases, with 11 bases left in between. The length of the CDR3 is 13 residues. CDR1 is SGHTA, CDR2 FQGNSA, per germline. In nucleotides, the CDR3 is TGTGCCAGCAGAGAGGACACATACACTGAAGCTTTCTTT. Residues: CASREDTYTEAFF.

The rearrangement joins TRBV19 to TRBJ1-1; D is ambiguous. Per the germline V gene, CDR1 is LNHDA and CDR2 is SQIVND (reference sequence). The germline V and J ends were trimmed by 2 bases and 1 base, with 8 bases remaining between them. This CDR3 has 14 amino acids. CDR3 sequence (DNA): TGTGCCAGTAGTATAAGGGTTTGGAACACTGAAGCTTTCTTT. Its translation is CASSIRVWNTEAFF.

The chain couples TRBV6-5 to TRBJ1-3, with 7 bases lining up with TRBD1. This CDR3 has 14 amino acids. After removal of 2 bases from V and 5 bases from J, the junction contained 3 bases not matched to a gene. From germline, CDR1 is MNHEY and CDR2 SVGAGI. The CDR3 region is CASSYKGARNTIYF. CDR3 coding DNA: TGTGCCAGCAGTTACAAGGGGGCCAGAAACACCATATATTTT.

This chain links TRBV7-9 with TRBJ1-5; TRBD1 is a possible D gene (5 bases). This CDR3 region has 13 residues. V lost 4 bases and J lost 6, with 10 bases in between. Germline CDR1 reads SEHNR; CDR2 reads FQNEAQ (reference sequence). The CDR3 here is CASSSQGGQPQHF. CDR3 sequence (DNA): TGTGCCAGCAGCTCCCAGGGCGGTCAGCCCCAGCATTTT.

The gene calls are TRBV7-2 and TRBJ2-7, with D perhaps matching TRBD2 (6 bases). Trimming cost V 1 base and J 2 bases, with 12 bases left between them. Germline loops: CDR1 SGHTA, CDR2 FQGNSA. The length of the CDR3 is 15 residues. The CDR3: CASSLDSGGAYEQYF. The CDR3 region has the DNA TGTGCCAGCAGCTTAGATAGCGGAGGGGCCTACGAGCAGTACTTC.

CDR3 nucleotide sequence: TGTGCCAGCAGCCCTGGGACAGGGGGCGCCTTTACTACCAAAAACATTCAGTACTTC. It translates to CASSPGTGGAFTTKNIQYF. V and J are TRBV3-1 (or the pseudogene TRBV3-2) and TRBJ2-4, with 12 bases lining up with TRBD1. V was pared by 4 bases and J by 2 bases, with 12 bases of the junction left unmatched. The CDR3 consists of 19 residues. Germline CDR1 reads LGHDT; CDR2 reads YNNKEL (reference sequence).

The chain employs TRBV5-4 and TRBJ1-4; D remains unclear. The CDR3 is made up of 15 amino acids. V was trimmed by 0 bases and J by 7 bases, leaving 13 bases between them. Germline V CDR1 and CDR2: SGHNT, YYREEE (reference sequence). CDR3 in DNA: TGTGCCAGCAGCTTGGAGGGAGCGCTGGCTGAAAAACTGTTTTTT. Its translation: CASSLEGALAEKLFF.

The chain couples TRBV7-3 to TRBJ1-2, with a tentative D call TRBD1 (5 bases). This CDR3 contains 16 residues. Trimming left V 0 bases short and J 2 bases short, with 13 bases between. Germline assignment: CDR1 SGHTA and CDR2 FQGTGA. The CDR3 is CASSLTGVGDNYGYTF. The CDR3 DNA sequence: TGTGCCAGCAGCTTAACTGGGGTAGGGGACAACTATGGCTACACCTTC.

This rearrangement joins TRBV11-2 to TRBJ1-4; D call uncertain. Deletions cut 1 base from V and 8 bases from J, with 14 bases between. This CDR3 spans 15 amino acids. Germline CDR1 is SGHAT and CDR2 is FQNNGV. CDR3 residues: CASSLGSGYGEKLFF. CDR3 coding DNA: TGTGCCAGCAGCTTAGGTAGCGGGTATGGGGAAAAACTGTTTTTT.

V and J are TRBV21-1 and TRBJ1-6. TRBV21-1 is marked as a pseudogene. This CDR3 contains 17 residues. CDR3 amino acids: CASSGNRRDTDNSPLHF. CDR3 nucleotides: TGTGCCAGCAGCGGGAACCGGCGGGACACGGATAATTCACCCCTCCACTTT.

CDR3 residues: CASSPRVGPAVSYNSPLHF. CDR3 coding DNA: TGTGCCAGCAGCCCCCGGGTCGGTCCGGCCGTCTCCTATAATTCACCCCTCCACTTT. The chain carries TRBV4-2 and TRBJ1-6; D gene unclear. The V end was cut by 4 bases, the J end by 0 bases, with 19 bases between. Germline CDR1 reads LGHNA; CDR2 reads YNFKEQ. This CDR3 has 19 amino acids.

This chain uses TRBV28 with TRBJ1-2; 7 positions match TRBD1. The length of the CDR3 is 13 residues. The V and J ends lost 6 bases and 4 bases, in that order; junction bases with no gene match: 5. Looked up from germline, CDR1 is MDHEN and CDR2 is SYDVKM. As DNA, the CDR3 is TGTGCCAGCAGACTACAGGGGTTCTATGGCTACACCTTC. This encodes CASRLQGFYGYTF.

The chain uses TRBV11-2 and TRBJ2-1, with D tentatively TRBD2 (5 bases). Looked up from germline, CDR1 is SGHAT and CDR2 is FQNNGV. V lost 0 bases, J lost 8 bases, and 14 bases lay in between. This CDR3 has 15 amino acids. Here the CDR3 reads CASSLEVSERDEQFF. As DNA, the CDR3 is TGTGCCAGCAGCTTAGAGGTTTCGGAGAGGGATGAGCAGTTCTTC.

The CDR3 bases are TGCGCCAGCAGCCACTCAAACCAAGAGACCCAGTACTTC. This gives the protein CASSHSNQETQYF. The rearrangement joins TRBV4-3 to TRBJ2-5; D uncertain. CDR1 and CDR2 (germline): LGHNA, YSLEER. Trimming took off 3 bases at V and 0 bases at J, with 5 bases between the two ends. There are 13 residues in the CDR3.

The V gene is TRBV12-5, the J gene TRBJ2-3; 13 bases are shared with TRBD2. CDR3 length equals 17 residues. Germline loops: CDR1 LGHNT, CDR2 FRNRAP. The trim removed 8 bases at V and 5 bases at J, leaving 13 bases unmatched. CDR3 sequence (DNA): TGTGCTAGTCGCCTAACTAGCGGGGGGGCCTTAGAAGATACGCAGTATTTT. This encodes CASRLTSGGALEDTQYF. The whole variable domain, filled in from reference TRBV12-5 and TRBJ2-3, reads DARVTQTPRHKVTEMGQEVTMRCQPILGHNTVFWYRQTMMQGLELLAYFRNRAPLDDSGMPKDRFSAEMPDATLATLKIQPSEPRDSAVYFCASRLTSGGALEDTQYFGPGTRLTVL.

The V call is TRBV7-2, the J call TRBJ2-2; D is unclear. The length of the CDR3 is 18 residues. The germline CDR1 and CDR2 sequences are SGHTA and FQGNSA. Trimming took 1 base from V and 5 from J, leaving 20 bases between them. As DNA, the CDR3 is TGTGCCAGCAGCTTAGTCCTAGGCGGCGTAAAAGGGACCGGGGAGCTGTTTTTT. Translating gives CASSLVLGGVKGTGELFF.

J is TRBJ2-5 and V is TRBV10-3; 8 bases are shared with TRBD1. J gave up 4 bases and V 6 bases, and 7 bases lay outside the gene matches. There are 14 residues in the CDR3. Germline values: CDR1 ENHRY, CDR2 SYGVKD. CDR3 nucleotides: TGTGCCATCAGCTTAGGACAGGGCGGAGAGACCCAGTACTTC. It translates to CAISLGQGGETQYF.

The rearrangement links TRBV6-2 or TRBV6-3 to TRBJ2-2; 9 positions match TRBD2. The V gene's germline CDR1 is MNHEY and CDR2 SVGEGT. This CDR3 has 19 amino acids. The junction had 10 bases not matched to a gene; V was cut back by 0 bases and J by 2 bases. The CDR3 nucleotides are TGTGCCAGCAGTTACTCGAGCGCTAGCGGGGCCCTTAACACCGGGGAGCTGTTTTTT. It is translated as CASSYSSASGALNTGELFF.

This clone has just one count. The V gene is TRBV24-1, the J gene TRBJ1-1, with D uncertain. Germline CDR1 reads KGHDR; CDR2 reads SFDVKD. CDR3 length: 13 residues. Trimming removed 8 bases from V and 3 bases from J, with 12 bases in between. The CDR3 sequence is CATTSPEDTEAFF. The CDR3 nucleotides read TGTGCCACCACTTCTCCGGAGGACACTGAAGCTTTCTTT.

The V call is TRBV5-6, the J call TRBJ2-5; D may be TRBD2 (6 bases). The CDR3 is 13 amino acids. V was pared by 0 bases and J by 5 bases, with 8 bases between. From germline, CDR1 is SGHDT and CDR2 YYEEEE. CDR3: CASSLEGRETQYF. CDR3 nucleotide sequence: TGTGCCAGCAGCTTGGAGGGGAGGGAGACCCAGTACTTC.

V and J are TRBV6-5 and TRBJ1-1; possible D gene TRBD1, 6 bases. This CDR3 is built from 12 residues. Trimming left V 2 bases short and J 11 bases short, with 12 bases between. From germline, CDR1 is MNHEY and CDR2 SVGAGI. The CDR3 protein is CASSYRGGWAFF. CDR3 DNA: TGTGCCAGCAGTTACAGAGGGGGGTGGGCTTTCTTT.

This rearrangement joins TRBV24-1 to TRBJ1-4; TRBD1 aligns across 7 bases. Per the germline V gene, CDR1 is KGHDR and CDR2 is SFDVKD. The CDR3 contains 17 residues. Trimming removed 10 bases from V and 8 bases from J; junction bases left unmatched: 21. CDR3 bases: TGTGCCACGACAGGGCTCGCGGGATCGGGGAAAAAGGAAAAACTGTTTTTT. It encodes CATTGLAGSGKKEKLFF.